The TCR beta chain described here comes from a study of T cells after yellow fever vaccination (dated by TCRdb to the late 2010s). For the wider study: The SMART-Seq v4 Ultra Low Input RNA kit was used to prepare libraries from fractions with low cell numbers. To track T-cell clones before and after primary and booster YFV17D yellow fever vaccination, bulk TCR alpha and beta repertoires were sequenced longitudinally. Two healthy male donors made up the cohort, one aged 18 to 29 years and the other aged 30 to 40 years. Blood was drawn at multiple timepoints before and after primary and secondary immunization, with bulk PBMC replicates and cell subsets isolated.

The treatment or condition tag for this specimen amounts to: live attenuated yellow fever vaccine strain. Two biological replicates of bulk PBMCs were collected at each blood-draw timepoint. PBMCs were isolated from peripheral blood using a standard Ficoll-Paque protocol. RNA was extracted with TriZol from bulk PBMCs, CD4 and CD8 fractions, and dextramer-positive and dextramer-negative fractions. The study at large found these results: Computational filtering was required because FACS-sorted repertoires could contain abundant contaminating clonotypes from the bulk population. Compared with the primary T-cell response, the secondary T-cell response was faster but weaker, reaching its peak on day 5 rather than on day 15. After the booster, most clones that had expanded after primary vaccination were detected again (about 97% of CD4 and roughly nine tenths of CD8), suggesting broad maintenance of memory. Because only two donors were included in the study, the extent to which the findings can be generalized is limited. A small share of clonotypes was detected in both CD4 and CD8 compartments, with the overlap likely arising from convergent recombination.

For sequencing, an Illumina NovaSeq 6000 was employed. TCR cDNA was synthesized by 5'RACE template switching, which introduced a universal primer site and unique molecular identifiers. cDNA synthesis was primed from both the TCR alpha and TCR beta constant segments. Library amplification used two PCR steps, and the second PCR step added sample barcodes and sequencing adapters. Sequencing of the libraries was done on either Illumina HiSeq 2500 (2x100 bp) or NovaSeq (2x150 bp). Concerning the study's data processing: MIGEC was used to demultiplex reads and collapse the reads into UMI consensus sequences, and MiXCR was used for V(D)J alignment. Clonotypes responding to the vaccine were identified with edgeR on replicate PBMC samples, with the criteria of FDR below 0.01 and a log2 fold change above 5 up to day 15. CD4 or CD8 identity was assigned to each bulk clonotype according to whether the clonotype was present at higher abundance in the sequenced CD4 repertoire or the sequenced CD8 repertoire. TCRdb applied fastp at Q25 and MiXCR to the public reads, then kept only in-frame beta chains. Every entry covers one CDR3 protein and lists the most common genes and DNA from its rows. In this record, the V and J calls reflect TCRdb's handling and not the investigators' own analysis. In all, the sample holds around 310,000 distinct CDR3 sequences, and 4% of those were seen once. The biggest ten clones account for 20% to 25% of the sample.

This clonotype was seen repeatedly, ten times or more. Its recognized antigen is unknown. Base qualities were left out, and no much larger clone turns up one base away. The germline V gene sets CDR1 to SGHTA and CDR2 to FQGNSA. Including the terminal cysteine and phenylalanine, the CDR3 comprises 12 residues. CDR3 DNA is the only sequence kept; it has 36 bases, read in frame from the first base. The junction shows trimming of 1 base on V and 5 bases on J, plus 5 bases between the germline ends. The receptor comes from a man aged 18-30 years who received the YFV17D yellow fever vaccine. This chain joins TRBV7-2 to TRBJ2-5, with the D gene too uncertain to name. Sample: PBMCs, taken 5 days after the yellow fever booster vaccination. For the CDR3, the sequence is CASSLVRETQYF. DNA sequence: TGTGCCAGCAGCTTAGTACGGGAGACCCAGTACTTC.